This record covers a single T cell receptor (beta chain). What it binds is unknown. The CDR3 covers 19 residues. The sample belongs to a study of shared clonotypes between healthy human individuals. About the research overall: Researchers assigned three CD4 naive, three CD4 memory, two CD8 naive and one CD8 memory plate to each donor. Whole-study findings and limits: Enrolling few donors narrowed the genetic and exposure-history diversity that was represented.

This table comes from immunoSEQ multiplex PCR, and its TCRdb copy is limited to in-frame clones, with some not included. The sample records over 300,000 clones, roughly 87% being singletons. Sequencing was carried out using memory CD8+ T cells sorted from blood. Described subset: CD45RO+ cells pooled with CCR7-negative TemRA cells. The rearrangement links TRBV21-1 to TRBJ1-5. TRBV21-1 is tagged as a pseudogene. The source of this sequence is a man aged 18 to 30 in good health. As DNA, the CDR3 is TGTGCCAGCAGCAAAGGTAAGCAGGGAGTCCCTGATAGCAATCAGCCCCAGCATTTT. It encodes CASSKGKQGVPDSNQPQHF.